This TCR beta chain is drawn from a study of T-cell reconstitution after alpha-beta-depleted transplantation in children. Study findings and constraints: There were reportedly several hundred expanded graft clones from which alpha-beta T cells came about two months after transplant. Hyperexpanded clones declined; after one year, newly produced T cells mostly supplied diversity. The high TCRbeta diversity at day 60 in some patients came from surviving recipient T cells and thymic progenitors.

Points on this clonotype: Its antigen is currently unknown.

A library of TCRbeta sequences, prepared with unique molecular identifiers, was generated. In TCRdb, the PCR reads were re-called with MiXCR into one record per CDR3 protein. The data hold 500,000 to 650,000 distinct CDR3 sequences, with over 10% observed a single time. The V end was cut by 0 bases, the J end by 0 bases, with 11 bases between. The CDR3 has 16 amino acids. Germline loops: CDR1 MNHEY, CDR2 SVGEGT. The receptor comes from a male patient younger than 18 who had a stem cell transplant for acute myeloid leukemia, so the T cells may come from the graft donor. Sequenced material: PBMCs, mostly from graft donor cells, taken 360 days after TCRalphabeta/CD19-depleted stem cell transplant. The chain links TRBV6-2 or TRBV6-3 to TRBJ1-1, with D perhaps TRBD1 (6 bases). The CDR3 loop is CASSYSLGALNTEAFF. CDR3 DNA: TGTGCCAGCAGTTACTCTCTGGGGGCCCTGAACACTGAAGCTTTCTTT.